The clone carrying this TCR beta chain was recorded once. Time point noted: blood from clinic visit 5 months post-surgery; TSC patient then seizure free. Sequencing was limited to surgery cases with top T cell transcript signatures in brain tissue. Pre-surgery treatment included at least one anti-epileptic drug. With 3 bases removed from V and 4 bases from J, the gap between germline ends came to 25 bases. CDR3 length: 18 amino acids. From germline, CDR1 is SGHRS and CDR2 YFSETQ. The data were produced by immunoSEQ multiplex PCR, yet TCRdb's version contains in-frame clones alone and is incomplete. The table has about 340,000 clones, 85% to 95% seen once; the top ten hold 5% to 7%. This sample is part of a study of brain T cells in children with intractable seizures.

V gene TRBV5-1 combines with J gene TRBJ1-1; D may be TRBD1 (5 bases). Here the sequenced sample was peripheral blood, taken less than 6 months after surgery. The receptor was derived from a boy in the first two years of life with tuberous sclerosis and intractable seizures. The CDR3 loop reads CASSSGNTLSGRSTEAFF. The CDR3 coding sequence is TGCGCCAGCAGCTCCGGCAATACGCTCTCGGGGCGCAGCACTGAAGCTTTCTTT.